These 2 T cell receptor beta chains originate from one sample sequenced in a study of cytomegalovirus exposure and HLA in healthy donors. Both 60 Vbeta primers and 13 Jbeta primers went into the PCR. Here immunoSEQ multiplex PCR was the method, and the copy in TCRdb shows in-frame clones only, minus some. The data show more than 95,000 clones, with 70% to 80% seen just once and approximately 4.5% held by the top ten. Sequencing was performed on PBMCs. The receptors derive from a man in his thirties or forties in good health and CMV-seropositive.

V is TRBV11-1 and J is TRBJ2-3; D may be TRBD1 (6 bases). The CDR3 runs 15 residues. CDR1 and CDR2 from the germline V gene are SGHAT and FQDESV (reference sequence). V lost 5 bases and J 2 bases, leaving 14 bases between the germline ends. In nucleotides, the CDR3 is TGTGCCAGCAGCCCACAGGGTTGGCACACAGATACGCAGTATTTT. Protein: CASSPQGWHTDTQYF.

The rearrangement joins TRBV5-6 to TRBJ1-4, with D uncertain. The CDR3 loop spans 17 amino acids. The ends were cut back, 2 bases at V and 0 bases at J, with 14 bases in the middle. The germline V gene has CDR1 SGHDT and CDR2 YYEEEE. The CDR3: CASSLALPRSTNEKLFF. CDR3 nucleotide sequence: TGTGCCAGCAGCTTAGCTCTCCCCCGGTCAACTAATGAAAAACTGTTTTTT.